Listed below are T cell receptor beta chains from one sample, sequenced in a study of siplizumab effects on memory and regulatory T cells. Sequenced by immunoSEQ multiplex PCR; TCRdb stores in-frame clones only, minus some. The table has 100,000 or so clones, over 90% seen once; the top ten hold roughly 1.3%. The specimen sequenced was non-Treg CD4+ T cells sorted from blood. Receptors originate from a human donor in good health. Both conserved end residues are part of each CDR3. A D gene is named only where the DNA matches it firmly. Size is omitted from some rows. Given values are once, few, many or a class for expanded clones.

clone_size cdr3_length j_call v_call d_call cdr3_aa cdr3_nt
- 16 TRBJ2-1 TRBV15 - CATSRLPQGPYNEQFF TGTGCCACCAGCAGACTACCCCAGGGGCCCTACAATGAGCAGTTCTTC
- 14 TRBJ2-5 TRBV11-2 - CASSLIRGQETQYF TGTGCCAGCAGCTTAATACGGGGACAAGAGACCCAGTACTTC
- 16 TRBJ2-3 TRBV7-3 TRBD2 CASSSGLAGAQDTQYF TGTGCCAGCAGCTCTGGACTAGCGGGAGCTCAAGATACGCAGTATTTT
once 13 TRBJ1-5 TRBV10-3 - CAIRGYSNQPQHF TGTGCCATCAGGGGATATAGCAATCAGCCCCAGCATTTT
- 12 TRBJ1-2 TRBV6-6 - CASFAPNYGYTF TGTGCCAGCTTCGCGCCGAACTATGGCTACACCTTC
once 13 TRBJ1-6 TRBV5-1 - CASRRELNSPLHF TGCGCCAGCCGAAGGGAGCTGAATTCACCCCTCCACTTT
- 17 TRBJ2-1 TRBV5-6 TRBD2 CASSFLIGTSGDNEQFF TGTGCCAGCAGCTTTCTCATTGGGACTAGCGGGGACAATGAGCAGTTCTTC
- 15 TRBJ2-1 TRBV30 - CAWSPVGRPGHEQFF TGTGCCTGGAGTCCGGTGGGGCGCCCCGGCCATGAGCAGTTCTTC
- 12 TRBJ1-4 TRBV2 - CASRAEQRKLFF TGTGCCAGCAGAGCAGAACAGAGAAAACTGTTTTTT
- 15 TRBJ2-5 TRBV9 - CASSPQKVQGETQYF TGTGCCAGCAGCCCCCAGAAGGTACAGGGAGAGACCCAGTACTTC
- 16 TRBJ1-1 TRBV11-2 TRBD1 CASSKTRQGGWAEAFF TGTGCCAGCAGCAAAACTAGACAGGGGGGTTGGGCTGAAGCTTTCTTT
- 13 TRBJ1-1 TRBV29-1 TRBD1 CSALQGDGTEAFF TGCAGCGCCCTACAGGGGGATGGAACTGAAGCTTTCTTT
- 16 TRBJ2-1 TRBV28 TRBD2 CASSLGGLDLVNEQFF TGTGCCAGCAGTTTAGGGGGACTAGACCTTGTCAATGAGCAGTTCTTC
- 18 TRBJ2-1 TRBV28 TRBD2 CASRISPALAGVGNEQFF TGTGCCAGCAGGATCTCCCCTGCTCTAGCGGGAGTGGGTAATGAGCAGTTCTTC
- 13 TRBJ1-1 TRBV2 - CASSSSLLAEAFF TGTGCCAGCAGTTCCTCGCTGCTGGCTGAAGCTTTCTTT
- 16 TRBJ2-2 TRBV4-2 TRBD1 CASSQDAQGAAGELFF TGTGCCAGCAGCCAAGATGCCCAGGGGGCAGCCGGGGAGCTGTTTTTT
- 15 TRBJ2-5 TRBV30 TRBD2 CAWSVQPSGKETQYF TGTGCCTGGAGTGTCCAACCTAGCGGTAAAGAGACCCAGTACTTC
- 16 TRBJ2-2 TRBV30 TRBD1 CAWSQGVFANTGELFF TGTGCCTGGAGTCAGGGGGTTTTTGCGAACACCGGGGAGCTGTTTTTT
once 15 TRBJ2-1 TRBV7-2 - CASSFIAVSGNEQFF TGTGCCAGCAGCTTTATTGCGGTCTCGGGGAATGAGCAGTTCTTC
- 15 TRBJ2-3 TRBV19 TRBD2 CASSAGTSGTDTQYF TGTGCCAGTAGTGCCGGGACTAGCGGCACAGATACGCAGTATTTT
few 10 TRBJ2-1 TRBV29-1 - CSVGNNEQFF TGCAGCGTTGGAAACAATGAGCAGTTCTTC
- 14 TRBJ2-3 TRBV9 TRBD2 CASSVGWERGTQYF TGTGCCAGCAGCGTAGGGTGGGAGCGGGGTACGCAGTATTTT
- 14 TRBJ1-1 TRBV9 - CASSVAPMNTEAFF TGTGCCAGCAGCGTAGCACCGATGAACACTGAAGCTTTCTTT
- 15 TRBJ1-5 TRBV6-6 TRBD1 CASSLSGTGGRPQHF TGTGCCAGCAGTTTATCCGGGACAGGGGGACGGCCCCAGCATTTT
- 14 TRBJ2-1 TRBV5-4 - CASSFPKGLDEQFF TGTGCCAGCAGCTTCCCGAAGGGGCTCGATGAGCAGTTCTTC
- 15 TRBJ1-5 TRBV19 TRBD1 CASSMVTGVGQPQHF TGTGCCAGTAGTATGGTGACAGGGGTAGGCCAGCCCCAGCATTTT
- 13 TRBJ2-1 TRBV5-8 TRBD1 CASSLTGGNEQFF TGTGCCAGCAGCTTGACAGGGGGCAATGAGCAGTTCTTC
- 17 TRBJ1-2 TRBV28 TRBD1 CASSFPPPGQGMVGYTF TGTGCCAGCAGTTTTCCCCCTCCGGGACAGGGTATGGTTGGCTACACCTTC
- 15 TRBJ2-2 TRBV28 - CASSLGGKGTGELFF TGTGCCAGCAGTTTGGGCGGGAAGGGCACCGGGGAGCTGTTTTTT
- 14 TRBJ1-2 TRBV5-1 - CASSLIGVGYGYTF TGCGCCAGCAGCTTGATTGGGGTTGGGTATGGCTACACCTTC
- 11 TRBJ2-7 TRBV7-2 - CARPFSYEQYF TGTGCCAGGCCCTTCTCCTACGAGCAGTACTTC
- 17 TRBJ1-1 TRBV10-1 - CASSERYKGGGDTEAFF TGCGCCAGCAGCGAAAGGTACAAGGGTGGGGGAGACACTGAAGCTTTCTTT
- 13 TRBJ2-5 TRBV7-8 - CASSLMYQETQYF TGTGCCAGCAGCTTAATGTACCAAGAGACCCAGTACTTC